In its sample, the clone carrying this T cell receptor (beta chain) was seen a few times. Its antigen is unidentified. In germline, CDR1 is MNHEY, CDR2 SMNVEV (reference sequence). The V gene end was trimmed by 6 bases and the J gene end by 0 bases; junction bases not matched to a gene: 4. This CDR3 contains 17 residues. The data are from a study of beta chain features in type 1 diabetes. Turning to the study itself: Examination of sorted cells across all samples involved about 99 million cells.

Whole-study results and caveats: It was possible that PCR favored shorter templates, equally so in patients and controls. In every one of the four CD4+ subsets, TCRB CDR3s were moderately but significantly shorter in Type 1 diabetes patients. In type 1 diabetes patients, VDJ junctions had fewer insertions; deletions at these junctions were more frequent.

The whole isolated RNA underwent reverse transcription, so sequencing captured expressed TCRB transcripts. The assay was immunoSEQ multiplex PCR, and TCRdb's table has in-frame clones only and misses some. The sample lists 240,000 or so clones, roughly 21% seen once, with less than 0.03% in the top ten. The TCR comes from a woman in her thirties or forties with type 1 diabetes. Sequences were obtained from naive CD4+ T cells from blood. The chain couples TRBV27 to TRBJ2-6; TRBD1 matches 11 bases. CDR3 residues: CASRRTGGGSGANVLTF. DNA for the CDR3: TGTGCCAGCAGACGGACAGGGGGCGGCTCTGGGGCCAACGTCCTGACTTTC.